Described below is a single T cell receptor (beta chain) sequence and its context. What it binds is not known. A process of 5'RACE template switching, which added a universal primer site and UMIs, was used to make TCR cDNA. TCRdb used MiXCR to reprocess the 5' RACE reads, holding one entry per CDR3 protein. The data show over 300,000 distinct CDR3 sequences, roughly 3.9% seen once. The germline V and J ends were trimmed by 2 bases and 6 bases, with 15 bases remaining between them. The CDR3 length is 15 residues. Germline values: CDR1 SGHRS, CDR2 YFSETQ. This sample is part of a study of T cells after yellow fever vaccination. Study findings and constraints: Although the secondary response was weaker, it peaked faster, at day 5 versus 15.

Sample: PBMCs, taken 5 days after the yellow fever booster vaccination. The TCR was taken from a man aged 18 to 29 who received the YFV17D yellow fever vaccine. This chain joins TRBV5-1 and TRBJ2-4; no reliable D call. The CDR3 here is CASSFLGNTGNIQYF. CDR3 nucleotides: TGCGCCAGCAGCTTTTTAGGGAATACTGGAAACATTCAGTACTTC.